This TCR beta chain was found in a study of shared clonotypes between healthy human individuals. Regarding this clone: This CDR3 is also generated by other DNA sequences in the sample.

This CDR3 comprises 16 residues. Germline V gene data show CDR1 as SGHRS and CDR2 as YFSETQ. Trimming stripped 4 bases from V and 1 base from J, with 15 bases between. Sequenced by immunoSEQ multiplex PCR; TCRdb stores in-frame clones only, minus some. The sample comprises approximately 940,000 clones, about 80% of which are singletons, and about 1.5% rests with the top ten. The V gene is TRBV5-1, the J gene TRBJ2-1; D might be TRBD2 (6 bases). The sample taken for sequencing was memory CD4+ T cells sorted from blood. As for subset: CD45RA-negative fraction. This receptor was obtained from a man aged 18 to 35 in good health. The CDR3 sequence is CASSPGGGGSYNEQFF. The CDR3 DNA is TGCGCCAGCAGCCCCGGGGGAGGTGGGTCCTACAATGAGCAGTTCTTC.